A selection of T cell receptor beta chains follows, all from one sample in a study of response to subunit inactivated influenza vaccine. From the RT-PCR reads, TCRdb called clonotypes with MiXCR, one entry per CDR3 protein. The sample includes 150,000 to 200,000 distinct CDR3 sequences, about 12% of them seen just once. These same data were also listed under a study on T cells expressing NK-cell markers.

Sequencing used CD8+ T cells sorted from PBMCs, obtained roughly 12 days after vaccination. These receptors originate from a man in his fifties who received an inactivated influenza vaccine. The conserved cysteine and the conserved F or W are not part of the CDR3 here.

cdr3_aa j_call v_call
ASSHTLHYEQY TRBJ2-7 TRBV6-1
ASSLMAGENYEQY TRBJ2-7 TRBV7-2
ASSQDSGLYEQY TRBJ2-7 TRBV4-3
ASSYPLRPGHNSYNEQF TRBJ2-1 TRBV11-1
ASSHGLAASGETQY TRBJ2-5 TRBV7-9
ASSPGAAEQY TRBJ2-7 TRBV7-9
ASSLKSGTGLSEAF TRBJ1-1 TRBV5-5
ASSEEAGWNTGELF TRBJ2-2 TRBV7-9
ASSGPSGRRDTQY TRBJ2-3 TRBV25-1
ASSQDLAIPEAGGGAYNEQF TRBJ2-1 TRBV4-2